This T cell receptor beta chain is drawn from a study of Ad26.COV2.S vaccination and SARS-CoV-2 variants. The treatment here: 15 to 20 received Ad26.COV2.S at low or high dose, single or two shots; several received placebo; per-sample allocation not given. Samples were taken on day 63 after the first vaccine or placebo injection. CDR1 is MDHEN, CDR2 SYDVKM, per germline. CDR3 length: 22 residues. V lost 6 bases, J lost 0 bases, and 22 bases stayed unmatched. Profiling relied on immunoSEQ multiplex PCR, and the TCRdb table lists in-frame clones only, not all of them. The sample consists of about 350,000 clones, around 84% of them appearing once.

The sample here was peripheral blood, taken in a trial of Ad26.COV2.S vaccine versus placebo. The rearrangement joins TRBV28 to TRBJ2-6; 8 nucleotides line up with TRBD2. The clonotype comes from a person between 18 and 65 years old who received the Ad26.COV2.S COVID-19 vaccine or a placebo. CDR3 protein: CASSRRLATQVPFISGANVLTF. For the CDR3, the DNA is TGTGCCAGCAGCCGTCGACTAGCGACCCAAGTCCCATTTATCTCTGGGGCCAACGTCCTGACTTTC.